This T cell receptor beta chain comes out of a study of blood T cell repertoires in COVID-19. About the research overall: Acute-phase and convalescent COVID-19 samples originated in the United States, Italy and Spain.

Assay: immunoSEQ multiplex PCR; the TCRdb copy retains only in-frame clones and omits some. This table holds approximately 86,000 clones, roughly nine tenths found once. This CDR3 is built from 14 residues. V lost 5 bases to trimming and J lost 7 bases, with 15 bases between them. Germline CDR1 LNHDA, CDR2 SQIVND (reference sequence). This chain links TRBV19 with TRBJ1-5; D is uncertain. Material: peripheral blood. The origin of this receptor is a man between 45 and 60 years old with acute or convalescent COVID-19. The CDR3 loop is CASSANNEGQPQHF. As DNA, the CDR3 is TGTGCCAGTAGTGCAAATAACGAGGGACAGCCCCAGCATTTT. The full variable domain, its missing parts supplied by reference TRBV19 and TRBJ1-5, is DGGITQSPKYLFRKEGQNVTLSCEQNLNHDAMYWYRQDPGQGLRLIYYSQIVNDFQKGDIAEGYSVSREKKESFPLTVTSAQKNPTAFYLCASSANNEGQPQHFGDGTRLSIL.